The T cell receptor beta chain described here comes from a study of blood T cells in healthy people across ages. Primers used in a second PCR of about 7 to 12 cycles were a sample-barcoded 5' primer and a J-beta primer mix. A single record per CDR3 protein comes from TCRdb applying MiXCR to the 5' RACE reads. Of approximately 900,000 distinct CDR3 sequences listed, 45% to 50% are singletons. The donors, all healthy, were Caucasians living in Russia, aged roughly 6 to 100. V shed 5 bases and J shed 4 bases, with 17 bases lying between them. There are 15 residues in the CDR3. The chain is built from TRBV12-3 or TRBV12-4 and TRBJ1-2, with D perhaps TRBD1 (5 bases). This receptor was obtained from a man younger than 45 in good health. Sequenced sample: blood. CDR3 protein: CASSRAEDRGYGYTF. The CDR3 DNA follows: TGTGCCAGCAGTCGAGCCGAAGACAGAGGCTATGGCTACACCTTC.